This TCR beta chain is from a study of cytomegalovirus exposure and HLA in healthy donors. PCR involved 60 Vbeta and 13 Jbeta primers. Sequencing used immunoSEQ multiplex PCR; TCRdb keeps in-frame clones, though not all of them. The sample has around 150,000 clones; about 80% are singletons. V was pared by 3 bases and J by 2 bases, with 4 bases between. Germline loops: CDR1 SEHNR, CDR2 FQNEAQ (reference sequence). The CDR3 runs 12 residues. This receptor was identified in a man aged 30 to 45 in good health and CMV-seronegative. The chain joins TRBV7-9 to TRBJ2-5; unclear D gene. Input material: PBMCs. The CDR3 nucleotides read TGTGCCAGCAGCTTGGCTCAAGAGACCCAGTACTTC. Translated, it gives CASSLAQETQYF.